This paragraph covers one TCR beta chain sequence. The sample belongs to a study of cytomegalovirus exposure and HLA in healthy donors. Background on the study: Later, an analysis reported that the 110 or so validation repertoires had used the same platform as the 500 to 800 first-cohort repertoires.

Measured with immunoSEQ multiplex PCR; TCRdb has only the in-frame clones, and not every one. The data contain some 48,000 clones, roughly 88% of them singletons. The donors were members of the roughly 120-subject validation cohort (separate from the approximately 670-subject first cohort). The sample taken for sequencing was PBMCs. This clonotype was sampled from a woman aged 30 to 39 in good health and CMV-seronegative.

CDR3 region: CASSSGGQGGEKLFF. CDR3 bases: TGTGCCAGCTCCAGCGGGGGACAGGGGGGAGAAAAACTGTTTTTT. The chain carries TRBV11-2 and TRBJ1-4; 11 bases line up with TRBD1. The V gene's germline CDR1 is SGHAT and CDR2 FQNNGV. The CDR3 runs to 15 residues. J was trimmed by 8 bases and V by 8 bases; bases with no gene match: 10. The full variable domain, completed using reference TRBV11-2 and TRBJ1-4, is EAGVAQSPRYKIIEKRQSVAFWCNPISGHATLYWYQQILGQGPKLLIQFQNNGVVDDSQLPKDRFSAERLKGVDSTLKIQPAKLEDSAVYLCASSSGGQGGEKLFFGSGTQLSVL.